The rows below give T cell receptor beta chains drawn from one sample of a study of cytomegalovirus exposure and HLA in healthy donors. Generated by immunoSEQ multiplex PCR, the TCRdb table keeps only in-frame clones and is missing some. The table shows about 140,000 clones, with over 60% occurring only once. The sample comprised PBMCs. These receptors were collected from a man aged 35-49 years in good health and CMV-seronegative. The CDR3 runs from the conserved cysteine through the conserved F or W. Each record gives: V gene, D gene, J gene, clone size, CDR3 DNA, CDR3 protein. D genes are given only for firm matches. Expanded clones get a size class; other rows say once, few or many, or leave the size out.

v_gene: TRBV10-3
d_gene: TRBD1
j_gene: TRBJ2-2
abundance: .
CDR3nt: TGTGCCATCAGTGAAAAGCGATTTGGGGGGACAGGGGGGAACACCGGGGAGCTGTTTTTT
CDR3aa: CAISEKRFGGTGGNTGELFF

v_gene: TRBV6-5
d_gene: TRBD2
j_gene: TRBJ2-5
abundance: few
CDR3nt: TGTGCCAGCAGTTACGCGGCTAGCGGGGCTAAGGGGACCCAGTACTTC
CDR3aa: CASSYAASGAKGTQYF

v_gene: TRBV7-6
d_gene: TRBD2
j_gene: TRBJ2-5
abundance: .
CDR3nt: TGTGCCAGCAGCTCAGCGGGGGGGCCAGAGACCCAGTACTTC
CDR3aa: CASSSAGGPETQYF

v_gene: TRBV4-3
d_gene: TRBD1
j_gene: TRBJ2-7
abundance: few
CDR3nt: TGCGCCAGCAGCCAGTCTAAGGGACAGGCGTCCGAGCAGTACTTC
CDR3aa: CASSQSKGQASEQYF

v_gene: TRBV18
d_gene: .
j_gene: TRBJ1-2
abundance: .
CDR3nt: TGTGCCAGCTCACTGACCCCTGACGAGGCCTATGGCTACACCTTC
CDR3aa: CASSLTPDEAYGYTF

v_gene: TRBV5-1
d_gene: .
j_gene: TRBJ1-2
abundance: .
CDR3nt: TGCGCCAGCAGCTTGGAGAGGGCTACCTATGGCTACACCTTC
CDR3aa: CASSLERATYGYTF

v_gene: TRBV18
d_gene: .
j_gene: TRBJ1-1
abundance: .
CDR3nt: TGTGCCAGCTCACTGCTTGGGACCGCCCGGGGGACTGAAGCTTTCTTT
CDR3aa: CASSLLGTARGTEAFF

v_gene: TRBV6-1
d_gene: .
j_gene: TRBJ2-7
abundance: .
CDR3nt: TGTGCCAGCACACAGGCAGGGATGTCCTACGAGCAGTACTTC
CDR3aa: CASTQAGMSYEQYF

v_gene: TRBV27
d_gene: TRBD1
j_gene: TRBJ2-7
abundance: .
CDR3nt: TGTGCCAGCAGCAAATTAAACAGGGGAGTCTACGAGCAGTACTTC
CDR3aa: CASSKLNRGVYEQYF

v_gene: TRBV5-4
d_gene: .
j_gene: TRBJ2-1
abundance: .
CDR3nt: TGTGCCAGCAGCTTGACTTTGGATGAGCAGTTCTTC
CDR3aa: CASSLTLDEQFF

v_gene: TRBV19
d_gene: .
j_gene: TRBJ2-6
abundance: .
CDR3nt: TGTGCCAGTAGTTTGGCAGGAAACTCTGGGGCCAACGTCCTGACTTTC
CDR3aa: CASSLAGNSGANVLTF

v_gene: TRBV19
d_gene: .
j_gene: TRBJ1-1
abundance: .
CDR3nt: TGTGCCAGTAGTCGGGTGATGAACACTGAAGCTTTCTTT
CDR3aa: CASSRVMNTEAFF

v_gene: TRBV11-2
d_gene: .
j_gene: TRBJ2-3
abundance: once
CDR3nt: TGTGCCAGCAGCTTGGCGGCCAGCTCGGGCACAGATACGCAGTATTTT
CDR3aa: CASSLAASSGTDTQYF

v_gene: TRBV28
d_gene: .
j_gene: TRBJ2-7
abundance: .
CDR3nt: TGTGCCAGCAGTTTCCCCAAATCGGGTTCCTACGAGCAGTACTTC
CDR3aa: CASSFPKSGSYEQYF

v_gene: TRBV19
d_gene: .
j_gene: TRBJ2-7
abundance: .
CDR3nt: TGTGCCAGTAGGCCCGGGTCCAATCCGGACTACGAGCAGTACTTC
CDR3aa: CASRPGSNPDYEQYF

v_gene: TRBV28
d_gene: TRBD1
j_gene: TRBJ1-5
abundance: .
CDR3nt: TGTGCCAGCAGTTCCCTCACAGGGGGCAATCAGCCCCAGCATTTT
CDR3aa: CASSSLTGGNQPQHF

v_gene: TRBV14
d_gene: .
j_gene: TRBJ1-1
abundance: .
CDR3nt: TGTGCCAGCAGCCAAGTCGGGGGGAACACTGAAGCTTTCTTT
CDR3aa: CASSQVGGNTEAFF

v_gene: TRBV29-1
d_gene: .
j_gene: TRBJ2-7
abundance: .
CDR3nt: TGCAGCTCAAAGACAGAATCCTACGAGCAGTACTTC
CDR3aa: CSSKTESYEQYF

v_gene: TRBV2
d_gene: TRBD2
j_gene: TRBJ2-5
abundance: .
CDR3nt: TGTGCCAGCAGTGGATGGACTAGCGGGGGAGAGACCCAGTACTTC
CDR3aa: CASSGWTSGGETQYF

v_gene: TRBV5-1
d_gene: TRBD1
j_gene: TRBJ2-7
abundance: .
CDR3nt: TGCGCCAGCAGCTCGGACAGGGGCTACGAGCAGTACTTC
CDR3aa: CASSSDRGYEQYF

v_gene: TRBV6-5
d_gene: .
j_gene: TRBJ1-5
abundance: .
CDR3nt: TGTGCCAGCAGTTACTCAGGAGGGCATCAGCCCCAGCATTTT
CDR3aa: CASSYSGGHQPQHF

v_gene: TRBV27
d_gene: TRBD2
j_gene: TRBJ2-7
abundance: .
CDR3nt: TGTGCCAGCAGTTTATCGCTGACTAGCGGGAGGGCACCTAGCTCCTACGAGCAGTACTTC
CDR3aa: CASSLSLTSGRAPSSYEQYF

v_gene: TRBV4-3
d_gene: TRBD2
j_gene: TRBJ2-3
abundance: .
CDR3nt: TGCGCCAGCAGCCAAGATTCCCTTACTAGCGGGAGTACAGATACGCAGTATTTT
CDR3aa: CASSQDSLTSGSTDTQYF

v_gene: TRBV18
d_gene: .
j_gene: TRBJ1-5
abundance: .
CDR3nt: TGTGCCAGCTCACCCGAATGGAACGGGAATCAGCCCCAGCATTTT
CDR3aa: CASSPEWNGNQPQHF

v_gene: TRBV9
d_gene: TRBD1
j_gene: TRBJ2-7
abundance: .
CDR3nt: TGTGCCAGCAGCGTCGCGGCAGGGGGTCAGTACGAGCAGTACTTC
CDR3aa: CASSVAAGGQYEQYF

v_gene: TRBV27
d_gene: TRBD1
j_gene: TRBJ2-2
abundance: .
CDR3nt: TGTGCCAGCAGCAACCGCCGGGACAGCCTTCGTGGCGGGGAGCTGTTTTTT
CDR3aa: CASSNRRDSLRGGELFF

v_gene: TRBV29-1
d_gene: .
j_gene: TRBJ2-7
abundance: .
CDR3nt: TGCAGCGTCTTTTTTATTCCAATTCGGAGGGAGCAGTACTTC
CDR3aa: CSVFFIPIRREQYF

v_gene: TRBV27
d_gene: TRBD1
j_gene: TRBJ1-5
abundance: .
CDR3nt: TGTGCCAGCAGTTCGGGACAGCCCCTTGGCAATCAGCCCCAGCATTTT
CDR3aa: CASSSGQPLGNQPQHF

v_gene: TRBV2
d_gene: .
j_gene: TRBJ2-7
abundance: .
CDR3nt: TGTGTCAGCAGTATTTCTGACGAGCAGTACTTC
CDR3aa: CVSSISDEQYF

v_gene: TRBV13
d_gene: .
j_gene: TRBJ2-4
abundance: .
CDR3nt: TGTGCCAGCAGCTGGGGGCTAGTCAAAAACATTCAGTACTTC
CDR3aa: CASSWGLVKNIQYF

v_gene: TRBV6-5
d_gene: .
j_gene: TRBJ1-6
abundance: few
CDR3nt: TGTGCCAGCCAATCCCGACCGGGACAACGGCACTTT
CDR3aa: CASQSRPGQRHF

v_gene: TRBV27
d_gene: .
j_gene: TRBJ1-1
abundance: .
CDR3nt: TGTGCCAGCAGTTTTACCAGGGAGGGAACTGAAGCTTTCTTT
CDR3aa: CASSFTREGTEAFF

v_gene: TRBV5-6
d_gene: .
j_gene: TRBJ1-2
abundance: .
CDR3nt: TGTGCCAGCAGCCCGGAGGGGTTATATGGCTACACCTTC
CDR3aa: CASSPEGLYGYTF

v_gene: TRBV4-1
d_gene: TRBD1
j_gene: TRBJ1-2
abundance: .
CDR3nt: TGCGCCAGCAGCCAAGTAGGACAGGGGGACTATGGCTACACCTTC
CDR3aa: CASSQVGQGDYGYTF

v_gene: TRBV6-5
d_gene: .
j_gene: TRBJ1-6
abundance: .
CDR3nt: TGTGCCAGCAGTTCGGCCCTTTGGGACTTTTCACCCCTCCACTTT
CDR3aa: CASSSALWDFSPLHF

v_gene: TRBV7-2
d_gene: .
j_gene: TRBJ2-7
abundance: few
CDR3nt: TGTGCCAGCAGCTTAGTTAGCCAGGGAAGCTCCTACGAGCAGTACTTC
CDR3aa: CASSLVSQGSSYEQYF

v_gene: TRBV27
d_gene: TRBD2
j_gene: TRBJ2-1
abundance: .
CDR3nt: TGTGCCAGCAGTGGACTAGCGGGAGGTCTCAATGAGCAGTTCTTC
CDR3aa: CASSGLAGGLNEQFF

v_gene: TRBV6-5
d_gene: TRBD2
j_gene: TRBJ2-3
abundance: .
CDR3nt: TGTGCCAGCAGTCCCCAGGGACTAGCGGGAGATACGCAGTATTTT
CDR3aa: CASSPQGLAGDTQYF

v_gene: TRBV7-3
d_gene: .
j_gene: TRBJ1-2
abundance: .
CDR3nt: TGTGCCAGCAGACCACAGGGAAAAGGAGTTCATGGCTACACCTTC
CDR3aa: CASRPQGKGVHGYTF

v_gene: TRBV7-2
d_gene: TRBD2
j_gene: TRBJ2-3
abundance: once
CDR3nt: TGTGCCAGCAGCTTAGCGGGGGGGGTGAGCACAGATACGCAGTATTTT
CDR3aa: CASSLAGGVSTDTQYF

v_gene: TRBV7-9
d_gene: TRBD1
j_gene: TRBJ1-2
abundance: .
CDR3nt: TGTGCCAGCAGCTCAGGGGAACAGGGGGCCTCCAAGGGCGGCTACACCTTC
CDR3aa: CASSSGEQGASKGGYTF

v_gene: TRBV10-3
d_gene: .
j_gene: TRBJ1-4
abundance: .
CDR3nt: TGTGCCATCAGTGATGAGGGGGAAGGAACTAATGAAAAACTGTTTTTT
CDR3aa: CAISDEGEGTNEKLFF

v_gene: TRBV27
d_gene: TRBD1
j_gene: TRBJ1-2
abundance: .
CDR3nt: TGTGCCAGCAGTGGGGGACAGGGGGGCTATGGCTACACCTTC
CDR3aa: CASSGGQGGYGYTF

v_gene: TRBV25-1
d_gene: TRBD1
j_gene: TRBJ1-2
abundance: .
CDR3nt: TGTGCCAGCAGTGAATCGCCGGGACAGGGGGACTTTATTACGGGCTACACCTTC
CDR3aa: CASSESPGQGDFITGYTF

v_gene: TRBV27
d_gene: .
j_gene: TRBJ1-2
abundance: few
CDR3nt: TGTGCCAGCAGTTTACATGGGGCAGCGATTAACTATGGCTACACCTTC
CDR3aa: CASSLHGAAINYGYTF

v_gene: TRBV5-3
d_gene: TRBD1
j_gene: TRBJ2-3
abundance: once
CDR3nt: TGTGCCAGAAGCTTGGGCCCGGGACAGAACACAGATACGCAGTATTTT
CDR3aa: CARSLGPGQNTDTQYF

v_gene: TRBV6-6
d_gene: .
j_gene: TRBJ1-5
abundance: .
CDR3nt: TGTGCCAGCAGACCAGGGGTCAATCAGCCCCAGCATTTT
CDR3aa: CASRPGVNQPQHF

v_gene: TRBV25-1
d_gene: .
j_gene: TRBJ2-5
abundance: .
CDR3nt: TGTGCCAGCAGCGCAGGGACTTTCGCCCAAGAGACCCAGTACTTC
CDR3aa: CASSAGTFAQETQYF

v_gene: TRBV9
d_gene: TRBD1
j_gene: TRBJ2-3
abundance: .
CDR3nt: TGTGCCAGCGTCCCGGGACAGTCCACAGATACGCAGTATTTT
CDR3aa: CASVPGQSTDTQYF

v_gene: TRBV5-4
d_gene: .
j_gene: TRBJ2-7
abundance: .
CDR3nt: TGTGCCAGCACCTGGGGGGGGCCCATGGTGGAGGTCGAGCAGTACTTC
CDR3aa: CASTWGGPMVEVEQYF

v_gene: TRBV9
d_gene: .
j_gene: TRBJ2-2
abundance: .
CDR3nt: TGTGCCAGCAGCCCCCGGGGGGAGGGGGTCGGGGAGCTGTTTTTT
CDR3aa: CASSPRGEGVGELFF

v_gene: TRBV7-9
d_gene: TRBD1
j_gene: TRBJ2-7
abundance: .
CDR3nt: TGTGCCAGCAGCTTAGCTGGACAGGGCTACGAGCAGTACTTC
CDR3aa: CASSLAGQGYEQYF

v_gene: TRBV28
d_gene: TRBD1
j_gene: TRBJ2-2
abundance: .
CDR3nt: TGTGCCAGCAGGACCGAGGGACAGGGGGCGCATGGGGAGCTGTTTTTT
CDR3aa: CASRTEGQGAHGELFF

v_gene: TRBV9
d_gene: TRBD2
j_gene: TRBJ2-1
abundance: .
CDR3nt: TGTGCCAGCAGCGTAGTGGCGGGAGGCTCCTACAATGAGCAGTTCTTC
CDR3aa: CASSVVAGGSYNEQFF

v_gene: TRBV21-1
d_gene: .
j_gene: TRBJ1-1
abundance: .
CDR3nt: TGTGCCAGCCAGGGGCGAGAAACTGAAGCTTTCTTT
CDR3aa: CASQGRETEAFF

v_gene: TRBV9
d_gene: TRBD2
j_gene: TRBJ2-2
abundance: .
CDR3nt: TGTGCCAGCAGCCCCCTGGGACTAGCGGGAGTCACCGGGGAGCTGTTTTTT
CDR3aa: CASSPLGLAGVTGELFF

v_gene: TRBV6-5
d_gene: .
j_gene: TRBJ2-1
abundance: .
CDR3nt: TGTGCCAGCAGTTACTCTACCGGGAGCTCCTACAATGAGCAGTTCTTC
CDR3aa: CASSYSTGSSYNEQFF

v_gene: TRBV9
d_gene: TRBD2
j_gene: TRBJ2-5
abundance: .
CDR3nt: TGTGCCAGCAGCGCTCTAGCGGGGGGGCAAGAGACCCAGTACTTC
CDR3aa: CASSALAGGQETQYF

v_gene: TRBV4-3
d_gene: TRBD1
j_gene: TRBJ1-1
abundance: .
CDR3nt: TGCGCCAGCAGCCGTGGGACAGGGACATCGTACACTGAAGCTTTCTTT
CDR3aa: CASSRGTGTSYTEAFF

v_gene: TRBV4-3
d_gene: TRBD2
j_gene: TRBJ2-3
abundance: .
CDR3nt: TGCGCCAGCAGCCAGGATGGACTAGCGGGGAGCACAGATACGCAGTATTTT
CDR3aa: CASSQDGLAGSTDTQYF